The 19 T cell receptor beta chains below all came from one sample that was sequenced in a study of long-term antiretroviral therapy in people with HIV. Run at survey level, the immunoSEQ assay was version v3.0. TCRdb's copy holds only in-frame clones and misses some; the assay was immunoSEQ multiplex PCR. The sample yields some 15,000 clones, roughly 80% seen once. The specimen comprised unsorted PBMCs, sampled 0.5 years before starting antiretroviral therapy. Source of these receptors: a woman aged 40-49 years with HIV.

V is TRBV5-1 and J is TRBJ2-7, with D possibly being TRBD1 (5 bases). This CDR3 region has 14 residues. V was trimmed by 0 bases and J by 4 bases, leaving 11 bases between them. Germline loops: CDR1 SGHRS, CDR2 YFSETQ. CDR3 amino acids: CASSLGQGRYEQYF. DNA for the CDR3: TGCGCCAGCAGCTTGGGTCAGGGTAGGTACGAGCAGTACTTC. Full variable domain (outside the CDR3, taken from reference TRBV5-1 and TRBJ2-7): KAGVTQTPRYLIKTRGQQVTLSCSPISGHRSVSWYQQTPGQGLQFLFEYFSETQRNKGNFPGRFSGRQFSNSRSEMNVSTLELGDSALYLCASSLGQGRYEQYFGPGTRLTVT.

The CDR3 here is CASSDNSYEQYF. The CDR3 DNA reads TGTGCCAGCAGTGACAACTCCTACGAGCAGTACTTC. This chain joins TRBV6-1 and TRBJ2-7; no reliable D call. The V end was cut by 3 bases, the J end by 0 bases, with 3 bases between. Germline CDR1 and CDR2: MNHNS and SASEGT. The CDR3 loop spans 12 amino acids.

This clone was counted between two and nine times. This chain joins TRBV2 and TRBJ2-1; TRBD1 or TRBD2 may be the D gene (6 bases each). The CDR3 extends over 12 amino acids. The germline V gene encodes CDR1 SNHLY and CDR2 FYNNEI. The V end was cut by 5 bases, the J end by 8 bases, with 10 bases between. The CDR3 loop is CASSSGEDEQFF. CDR3 DNA sequence: TGTGCCAGCAGTTCAGGGGAGGATGAGCAGTTCTTC.

The J gene is TRBJ2-7, the V gene TRBV10-3; the D is unclear. V was trimmed by 2 bases and J by 0 bases, leaving 14 bases between them. The CDR3 covers 16 residues. The germline gives CDR1 ENHRY, CDR2 SYGVKD. Here the CDR3 DNA reads TGTGCCATCAGTGAGGGTTCGGTGGGAAACTCCTACGAGCAGTACTTC. Translating it yields CAISEGSVGNSYEQYF.

The genes are TRBV29-1 and TRBJ1-1, with D unresolved. V lost 3 bases and J lost 10, with 18 bases in between. The CDR3 length is 13 residues. Germline CDR1 is SQVTM and CDR2 is ANQGSEA. The CDR3 region has the DNA TGCAGCGTTGAGTCTCTACTTGACGGGGTAGCTTTCTTT. It specifies CSVESLLDGVAFF.

The chain employs TRBV6-1 and TRBJ2-1; 10 bases fit TRBD2. The CDR3 runs 19 residues. The V segment lost 3 bases and the J segment 0 bases; nucleotides outside the gene matches: 11. Looked up from germline, CDR1 is MNHNS and CDR2 is SASEGT. The CDR3 sequence: CASSESRSGGVSSYNEQFF. The CDR3 DNA is TGTGCCAGCAGTGAGTCGAGGAGCGGGGGGGTCAGCTCCTACAATGAGCAGTTCTTC.

V and J are TRBV7-9 and TRBJ2-2; D possibly corresponds to TRBD1 (6 bases). V shed 1 base and J shed 5 bases, with 11 bases lying between them. The CDR3 length is 15 residues. Germline values: CDR1 SEHNR, CDR2 FQNEAQ (reference sequence). Written as DNA, the CDR3 is TGTGCCAGCAGCTTAGTAGGGCAGGGGACCGGGGAGCTGTTTTTT. Translated, it gives CASSLVGQGTGELFF.

The chain joins TRBV23-1 to TRBJ2-1, with TRBD2 identical over 10 bases. TRBV23-1 is an ORF; its function is uncertain. The CDR3 loop spans 17 amino acids. With 4 bases clipped from V and 5 bases from J, the junction kept 11 bases outside the gene matches. The CDR3, as DNA: TGCGCCAGCAGTCTAGGTGCTAGCGGGAGTAACGACAATGAGCAGTTCTTC. It is translated as CASSLGASGSNDNEQFF.

This chain uses TRBV5-6 with TRBJ2-7; TRBD1 matches 9 bases. This CDR3 spans 14 amino acids. V was clipped by 4 bases and J by 2 bases; unmatched bases: 4. In germline, CDR1 is SGHDT, CDR2 YYEEEE. The CDR3 DNA reads TGTGCCAGCAGCGGACAGGGGATCACCTACGAGCAGTACTTC. Its protein product is CASSGQGITYEQYF.

V gene TRBV25-1 combines with J gene TRBJ2-3; no reliable D call. V shed 1 base and J shed 6 bases, with 5 bases lying between them. Germline V gives CDR1 MGHDK, CDR2 SYGVNS. This CDR3 is built from 12 residues. CDR3 region: CASSEFRDTQYF. The CDR3 coding sequence is TGTGCCAGCAGTGAATTTAGGGATACGCAGTATTTT.

This sequence joins TRBV6-5 and TRBJ1-2; D perhaps matches TRBD1 (6 bases). The CDR3 spans 12 residues. Germline assignment: CDR1 MNHEY and CDR2 SVGAGI. With 6 bases removed from V and 5 bases from J, the gap between germline ends came to 10 bases. CDR3 residues: CASRLTGYGYTF. The CDR3, as DNA: TGTGCCAGCAGACTGACAGGTTATGGCTACACCTTC.

This sequence joins TRBV27 and TRBJ1-5, with unresolved D. Trimming cost V 3 bases and J 0 bases, with 6 bases left between them. The CDR3 loop spans 14 amino acids. Germline-derived CDR1 and CDR2 are MNHEY and SMNVEV (reference sequence). DNA of the CDR3: TGTGCCAGCAGTTTTCGGAATAGCAATCAGCCCCAGCATTTT. As protein: CASSFRNSNQPQHF.

V and J are TRBV5-4 and TRBJ2-7; 9 bases are a match to TRBD1. The CDR3 loop spans 16 amino acids. Losses at the gene ends were 3 bases for V and 6 bases for J; bases not matched to a gene: 13. Germline CDR1 and CDR2: SGHNT and YYREEE (reference sequence). CDR3 in DNA: TGTGCCAGCAGCTCGGCCCCCCCGGGACAGGGTGGCGAGCAGTACTTC. Translation: CASSSAPPGQGGEQYF.

The rearrangement joins TRBV7-9 to TRBJ2-3, with D hard to call. The CDR3 runs 15 residues. Deletions cut 1 base from V and 6 bases from J, with 14 bases between. Germline V gene sequence: CDR1 SEHNR, CDR2 FQNEAQ (reference sequence). CDR3 nucleotide sequence: TGTGCCAGCAGCTTAGGTGGCGGTCAGGTGGATACGCAGTATTTT. Amino acid sequence: CASSLGGGQVDTQYF.

V and J are TRBV11-2 and TRBJ2-5; TRBD1 or TRBD2 may be the D gene (6 bases each). The length of the CDR3 is 12 residues. Trimming shortened V by 7 bases and J by 5 bases, and 11 bases separated the two germline ends. Germline V gene sequence: CDR1 SGHAT, CDR2 FQNNGV. CDR3 bases: TGTGCCAGCACCGTCGGGGGCGAGACCCAGTACTTC. Its translation is CASTVGGETQYF.

The rearrangement joins TRBV7-9 to TRBJ1-2; 10 bases align to TRBD1. With V trimmed by 4 bases and J by 2 bases, 4 bases remained unmatched. CDR1 is SEHNR and CDR2 is FQNEAQ in the germline V gene (reference sequence). CDR3 length equals 15 residues. Here the CDR3 DNA reads TGTGCCAGCAGCTCGAGACAGGGGGCGAACTATGGCTACACCTTC. It codes for CASSSRQGANYGYTF.

As concerns this clone: The sample has other DNA sequences that encode this CDR3 too. V is TRBV5-4 and J is TRBJ1-1; 8 nucleotides align to TRBD1. Germline trimming cut 2 bases from V and 4 bases from J; bases unmatched to any gene: 4. This CDR3 has 14 amino acids. Germline-derived CDR1 and CDR2 are SGHNT and YYREEE (reference sequence). The CDR3: CASSLEQGGTEAFF. The CDR3 region has the DNA TGTGCCAGCAGCTTAGAACAGGGGGGCACTGAAGCTTTCTTT.

This clone appeared a few times. V usage is TRBV7-2 and J usage is TRBJ1-6, with 8 bases matching TRBD1. Trimming took 5 bases from V and 15 from J; bases not matched to a gene: 9. Germline CDR1 and CDR2: SGHTA and FQGNSA. The CDR3 runs to 13 residues. The CDR3, as DNA: TGTGCCAGCAGCCCACGGACAGGGCCAAACCTCCACTTT. It translates to CASSPRTGPNLHF.

The CDR3 bases are TGCGCCAGCAGTCAATCTGTAGGGACTTCCTCCTACGAGCAGTACTTC. This sequence encodes CASSQSVGTSSYEQYF. This chain uses TRBV23-1 with TRBJ2-7, with D tentatively TRBD2 (6 bases). TRBV23-1 is recorded as an ORF, its role being uncertain. V lost 0 bases and J 0 bases, leaving 12 bases between the germline ends. The CDR3 has 16 amino acids.